Following are 2 T cell receptor beta chains from one sample sequenced in a study of cytomegalovirus exposure and HLA in healthy donors. The primer mix had 60 Vbeta and 13 Jbeta primers. TCRdb's table, derived via immunoSEQ multiplex PCR, lists solely in-frame clones and lacks some. Of about 180,000 clones listed, more than 70% are singletons. The sequencing input was PBMCs. These receptors all stem from a boy aged 2 to 10 in good health and CMV-seronegative.

In this sample, this clone turned up a few times. The rearrangement uses TRBV4-1 and TRBJ1-4; D gene uncertain. Germline assignment: CDR1 MGHRA and CDR2 YSYEKL. Trimming stripped 2 bases from V and 8 bases from J, with 9 bases between. The CDR3 has 13 residues. The CDR3 loop reads CASSQTVREKLFF. CDR3 bases: TGCGCCAGCAGCCAAACGGTGAGAGAAAAACTGTTTTTT.

The chain employs TRBV2 and TRBJ2-1; 8 nucleotides agree with TRBD1. The germline CDR1 and CDR2 sequences are SNHLY and FYNNEI. The CDR3 runs 16 residues. J lost 3 bases, V lost 3 bases, and 7 bases had no gene match. The CDR3 reads CASSDRGRRLYNEQFF. The CDR3 DNA reads TGTGCCAGCAGTGACAGGGGGCGCCGCCTCTACAATGAGCAGTTCTTC.